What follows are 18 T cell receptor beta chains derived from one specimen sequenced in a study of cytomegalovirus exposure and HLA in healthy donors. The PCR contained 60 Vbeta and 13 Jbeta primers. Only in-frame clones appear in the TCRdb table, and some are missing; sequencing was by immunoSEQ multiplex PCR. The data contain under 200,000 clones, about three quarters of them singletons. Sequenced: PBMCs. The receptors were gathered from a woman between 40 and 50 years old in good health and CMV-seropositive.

The CDR3: CASSQEVDSPGNTIYF. The CDR3 nucleotides read TGTGCCAGCAGCCAAGAAGTAGACAGCCCTGGAAACACCATATATTTT. The chain carries TRBV4-2 and TRBJ1-3; tentatively, D is TRBD1 (5 bases). Trimming removed 0 bases at V and 2 bases at J, with 11 bases between. Germline values: CDR1 LGHNA, CDR2 YNFKEQ. The CDR3 spans 16 residues.

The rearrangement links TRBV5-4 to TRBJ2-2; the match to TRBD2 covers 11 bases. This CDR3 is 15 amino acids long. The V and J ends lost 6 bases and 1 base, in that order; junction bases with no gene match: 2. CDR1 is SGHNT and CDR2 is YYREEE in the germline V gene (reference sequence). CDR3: CASTGTSGNTGELFF. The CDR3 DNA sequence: TGTGCCAGCACCGGGACTAGCGGGAACACCGGGGAGCTGTTTTTT.

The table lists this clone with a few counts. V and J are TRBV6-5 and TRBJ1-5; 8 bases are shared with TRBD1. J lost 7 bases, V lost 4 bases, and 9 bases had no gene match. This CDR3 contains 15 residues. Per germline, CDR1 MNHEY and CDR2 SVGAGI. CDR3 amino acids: CASSSQGQGKQPQHF. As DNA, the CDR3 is TGTGCCAGCAGTTCCCAAGGACAGGGAAAACAGCCCCAGCATTTT.

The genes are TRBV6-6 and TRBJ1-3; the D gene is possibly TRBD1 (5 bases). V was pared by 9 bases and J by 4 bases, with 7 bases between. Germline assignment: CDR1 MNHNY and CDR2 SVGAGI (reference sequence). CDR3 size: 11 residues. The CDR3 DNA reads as TGTGCCAGTGGGGGGGGAAACACCATATATTTT. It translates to CASGGGNTIYF.

The CDR3 sequence is CASGAGRTDTQYF. CDR3 nucleotide sequence: TGTGCCAGTGGGGCAGGGCGCACAGATACGCAGTATTTT. The J gene is TRBJ2-3, the V gene TRBV7-2; perhaps TRBD1 as D (5 bases). Trimming stripped 9 bases from V and 1 base from J, with 11 bases between. The length of the CDR3 is 13 residues. Germline CDR1 is SGHTA and CDR2 is FQGNSA.

The chain's CDR3 is CASSPLVRGTEAFF. The CDR3 DNA is TGTGCCAGCAGTCCACTGGTACGAGGTACTGAAGCTTTCTTT. The chain couples TRBV28 to TRBJ1-1, with D unclear. Trimming took 5 bases from V and 5 from J, leaving 15 bases between them. Per germline, CDR1 MDHEN and CDR2 SYDVKM. This CDR3 has 14 residues.

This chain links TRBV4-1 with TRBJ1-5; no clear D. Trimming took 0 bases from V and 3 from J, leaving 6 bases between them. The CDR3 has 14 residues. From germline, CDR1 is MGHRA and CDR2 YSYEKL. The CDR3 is CASSQEPVNQPQHF. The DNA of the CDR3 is TGCGCCAGCAGCCAAGAGCCAGTCAATCAGCCCCAGCATTTT.

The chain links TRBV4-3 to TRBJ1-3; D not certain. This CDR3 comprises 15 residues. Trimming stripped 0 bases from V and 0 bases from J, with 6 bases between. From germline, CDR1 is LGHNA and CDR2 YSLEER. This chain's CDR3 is CASSQDLSSGNTIYF. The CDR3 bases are TGCGCCAGCAGCCAAGACTTGAGCTCTGGAAACACCATATATTTT.

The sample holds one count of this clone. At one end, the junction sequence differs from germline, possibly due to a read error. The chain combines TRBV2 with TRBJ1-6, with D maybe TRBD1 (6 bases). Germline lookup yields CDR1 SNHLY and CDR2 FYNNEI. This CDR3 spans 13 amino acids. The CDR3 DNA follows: TGTGCCAGCAGGCGAGGGGGTAATTCACCCCCCCACTTT. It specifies CASRRGGNSPPHF.

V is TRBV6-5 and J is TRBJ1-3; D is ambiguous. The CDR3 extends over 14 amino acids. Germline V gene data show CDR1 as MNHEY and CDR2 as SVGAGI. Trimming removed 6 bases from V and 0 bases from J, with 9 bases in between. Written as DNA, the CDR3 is TGTGCCAGCAGCCCGGTCGGCTCTGGAAACACCATATATTTT. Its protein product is CASSPVGSGNTIYF.

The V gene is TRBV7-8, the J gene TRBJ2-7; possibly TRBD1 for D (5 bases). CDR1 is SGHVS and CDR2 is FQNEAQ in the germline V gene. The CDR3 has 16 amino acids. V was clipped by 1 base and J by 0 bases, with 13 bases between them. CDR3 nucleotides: TGTGCCAGCAGCTTAGAAGGTGCAGGGCCCTCCTACGAGCAGTACTTC. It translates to CASSLEGAGPSYEQYF.

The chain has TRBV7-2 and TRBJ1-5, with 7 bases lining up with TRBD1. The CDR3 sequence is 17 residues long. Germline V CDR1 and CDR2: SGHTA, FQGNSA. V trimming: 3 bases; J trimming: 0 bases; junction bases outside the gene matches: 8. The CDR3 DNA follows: TGTGCCAGCAGCTTCGAAGGACAGGTCTATAGCAATCAGCCCCAGCATTTT. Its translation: CASSFEGQVYSNQPQHF.

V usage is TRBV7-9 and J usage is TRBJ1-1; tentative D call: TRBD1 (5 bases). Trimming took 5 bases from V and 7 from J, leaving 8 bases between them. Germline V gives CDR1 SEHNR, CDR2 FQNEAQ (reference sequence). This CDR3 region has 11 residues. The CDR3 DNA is TGTGCCAGCAGCCTTAGGGGTGAAGCTTTCTTT. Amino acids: CASSLRGEAFF.

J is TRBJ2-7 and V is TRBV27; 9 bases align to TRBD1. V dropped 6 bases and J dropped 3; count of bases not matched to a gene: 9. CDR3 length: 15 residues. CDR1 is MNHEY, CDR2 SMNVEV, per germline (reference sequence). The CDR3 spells CASRALTGGIYEQYF. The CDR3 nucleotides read TGTGCCAGCAGGGCCCTCACAGGGGGCATCTACGAGCAGTACTTC.

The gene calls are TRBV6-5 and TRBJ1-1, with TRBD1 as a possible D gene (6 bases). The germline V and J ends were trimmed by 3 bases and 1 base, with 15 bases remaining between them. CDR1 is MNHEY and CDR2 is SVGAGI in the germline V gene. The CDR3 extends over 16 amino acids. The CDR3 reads CASSYTTGIGNTEAFF. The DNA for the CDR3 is TGTGCCAGCAGTTATACGACAGGAATTGGGAACACTGAAGCTTTCTTT.

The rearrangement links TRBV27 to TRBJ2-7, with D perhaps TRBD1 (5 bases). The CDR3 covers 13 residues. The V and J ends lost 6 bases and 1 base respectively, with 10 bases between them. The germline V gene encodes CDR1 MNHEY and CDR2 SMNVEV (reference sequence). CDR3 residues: CASSSRGSYEQYF. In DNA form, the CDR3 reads TGTGCCAGCAGCTCAAGGGGTTCCTACGAGCAGTACTTC.

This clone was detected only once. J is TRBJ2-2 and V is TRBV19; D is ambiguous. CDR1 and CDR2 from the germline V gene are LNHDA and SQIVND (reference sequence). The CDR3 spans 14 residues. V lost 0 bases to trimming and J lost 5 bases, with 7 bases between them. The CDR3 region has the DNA TGTGCCAGTAGTATAGATCGGTCTACCGGGGAGCTGTTTTTT. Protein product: CASSIDRSTGELFF.

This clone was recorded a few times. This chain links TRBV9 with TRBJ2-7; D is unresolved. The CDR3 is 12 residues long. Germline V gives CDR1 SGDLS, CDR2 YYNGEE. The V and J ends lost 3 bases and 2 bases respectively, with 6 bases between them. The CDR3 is CASSGGAYEQYF. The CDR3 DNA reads TGTGCCAGCAGCGGCGGAGCCTACGAGCAGTACTTC. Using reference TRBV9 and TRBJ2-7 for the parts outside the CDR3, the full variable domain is DSGVTQTPKHLITATGQRVTLRCSPRSGDLSVYWYQQSLDQGLQFLIQYYNGEERAKGNILERFSAQQFPDLHSELNLSSLELGDSALYFCASSGGAYEQYFGPGTRLTVT.